The 27 T cell receptor beta chains reported below all come from one sample, sequenced in a study of metastatic and nonmetastatic thyroid tumors. None of the patients had undergone any treatment ahead of thyroid surgery. MiXCR re-clonotyped the PCR reads for TCRdb. The sample has around 89,000 clones, about 15% seen once. Sequenced sample: blood. The receptor set was obtained from a female donor with papillary thyroid cancer or a benign thyroid nodule (not recorded which). Some clones in this sample may be carry-over from other donors' samples.

There are many counts of this clone. CDR3 loop: CASSQAGTEAFF. CDR3 DNA: TGTGCCAGCAGCCAAGCTGGGACTGAAGCTTTCTTT. The chain employs TRBV3-1 and TRBJ1-1; D is undetermined. The CDR3 has 12 residues. The V gene's germline CDR1 is LGHDT and CDR2 YNNKEL (reference sequence). Trimming removed 1 base from V and 5 bases from J, with 5 bases in between.

This clone was detected many times. The rearrangement uses TRBV28 and TRBJ1-2; TRBD1 agrees at 9 bases. Losses at the gene ends were 6 bases for V and 4 bases for J; bases not matched to a gene: 6. The CDR3 is 14 residues long. Germline loops: CDR1 MDHEN, CDR2 SYDVKM. Here the CDR3 reads CASRYRGRIYGYTF. CDR3 sequence (DNA): TGTGCCAGCAGGTACAGGGGGCGTATCTATGGCTACACCTTC.

This clone came up many times. The chain employs TRBV9 and TRBJ1-3, with D uncertain. Per germline, CDR1 SGDLS and CDR2 YYNGEE. Trimming removed 0 bases at V and 4 bases at J, with 11 bases between. CDR3 length: 15 residues. CDR3 in DNA: TGTGCCAGCAGCGTAGCAGGAGGGCCCGGAAACACCATATATTTT. Translating it yields CASSVAGGPGNTIYF.

Concerning this clone itself: It may be a read error: a sequence one base away is much more abundant. The rearrangement uses TRBV15 and TRBJ1-2, with D possibly matching TRBD1 (6 bases). V lost 9 bases and J lost 0, with 26 bases in between. This CDR3 has 18 amino acids. Germline-derived CDR1 and CDR2 are LNHNV and YYDKDF (reference sequence). As DNA, the CDR3 is TGTGCCACTGGGGGCGCAAGGTCTAAAGGTTCAGCTAACTATGGCTACACCTTC. Amino acids: CATGGARSKGSANYGYTF.

This clone was recorded many times. V gene TRBV6-1 combines with J gene TRBJ1-1; TRBD1 aligns across 7 bases. The CDR3 has 15 amino acids. V was clipped by 8 bases and J by 3 bases; unmatched bases: 12. Germline-derived CDR1 and CDR2 are MNHNS and SASEGT. This chain's CDR3 is CASLEAGGPDTEAFF. CDR3 nucleotide sequence: TGTGCCAGCTTGGAAGCAGGGGGGCCCGACACTGAAGCTTTCTTT.

This clone was recorded at least ten times. A read error may account for a junction end that differs from germline. The V call is TRBV6-6, the J call TRBJ2-4; D possibly uses TRBD1 or TRBD2 (5 bases each). Germline assignment: CDR1 MNHNY and CDR2 SVGAGI (reference sequence). The CDR3 is 14 amino acids. CDR3 DNA: TGTGCCAGCAGTTACTCGAGGGGCGGTGGCCGTTTTGACTTC. Amino acids: CASSYSRGGGRFDF.

This clone was found many times. The gene calls are TRBV6-5 and TRBJ2-5; D gene uncertain. The germline V and J ends were trimmed by 0 bases and 2 bases, with 7 bases remaining between them. The CDR3 loop spans 14 amino acids. In germline, CDR1 is MNHEY, CDR2 SVGAGI. CDR3 in amino acids: CASSYSEVQETQYF. The CDR3 DNA reads TGTGCCAGCAGTTACTCTGAGGTGCAAGAGACCCAGTACTTC.

This clone showed up many times. The chain is built from TRBV6-1 and TRBJ2-5, with TRBD1 identical over 10 bases. CDR1 MNHNS and CDR2 SASEGT come from the germline V gene. Trimming took 11 bases from V and 4 from J; bases not matched to a gene: 7. The CDR3 runs to 13 residues. This CDR3 reads CAGGQGFGETQYF. In DNA, the CDR3 is TGTGCCGGGGGACAGGGGTTTGGAGAGACCCAGTACTTC.

This clone appeared many times. The chain uses TRBV7-9 and TRBJ1-1; D might be TRBD1 (6 bases). The CDR3 covers 15 residues. CDR1 and CDR2 (germline): SEHNR, FQNEAQ (reference sequence). V dropped 5 bases and J dropped 1 base, with 14 bases sitting between them. Written as DNA, the CDR3 is TGTGCCAGCAGCCCAAGGGCGGGACAGAACACTGAAGCTTTCTTT. It is translated as CASSPRAGQNTEAFF.

Ten or more counts support this clone. The CDR3 DNA follows: TGCGCCAGCAGTGAGAGCCAGGAACGCTACGAGCAGTACTTC. Protein: CASSESQERYEQYF. The chain has TRBV10-2 and TRBJ2-7; D unclear. CDR1 WSHSY and CDR2 SAAADI come from the germline V gene. The CDR3 is 14 amino acids. V lost 2 bases and J lost 3, with 11 bases in between.

This clone was detected many times. The rearrangement links TRBV28 to TRBJ1-6, with a possible D match to TRBD1 (5 bases). V lost 5 bases and J 14 bases, leaving 25 bases between the germline ends. This CDR3 is 16 amino acids long. The germline V gene has CDR1 MDHEN and CDR2 SYDVKM. Here the CDR3 reads CASSPPGTRASSTLHF. The CDR3 bases are TGTGCCAGCAGTCCTCCGGGGACGAGAGCGAGTTCGACCCTCCACTTT.

This clone was detected ten times or more. This chain connects TRBV6-1 to TRBJ1-1; 7 bases line up with TRBD1. Germline lookup yields CDR1 MNHNS and CDR2 SASEGT. V shed 10 bases and J 0 bases; nucleotides not matched to a gene: 14. The CDR3 is made up of 16 amino acids. For the CDR3, the DNA is TGTGCCACGCGACAGGGAGCCCGACTTCTGAACACTGAAGCTTTCTTT. This gives the protein CATRQGARLLNTEAFF.

This clone was recorded a few times. At one end the junction does not follow the germline gene, possibly because of a read error. The rearrangement uses TRBV28 and TRBJ1-4, with TRBD1 matching 10 bases. CDR3 length equals 16 residues. CDR1 is MDHEN, CDR2 SYDVKM, per germline. The CDR3 DNA sequence: TGTGCCATCAGTTTACTGTTCCGGACAGGGGGAGAAAAACTGTTTTTT. It encodes CAISLLFRTGGEKLFF.

This clone was seen ten or more times. V gene TRBV6-1 combines with J gene TRBJ1-2, with D possibly being TRBD1 (6 bases). The CDR3 is 14 amino acids. Trimming stripped 5 bases from V and 3 bases from J, with 13 bases between. Germline lookup yields CDR1 MNHNS and CDR2 SASEGT. The CDR3 DNA is TGTGCCAGCAGTATTAATCAGGGGTACTATGGCTACACCTTC. This translates into CASSINQGYYGYTF.

To note about this clone: A much larger clone differs from this one at a single base, so this may be a read error. The chain couples TRBV24-1 to TRBJ1-2; D perhaps matches TRBD1 (5 bases). V dropped 3 bases and J dropped 8 bases, with 12 bases sitting between them. This CDR3 spans 13 amino acids. Per the germline V gene, CDR1 is KGHDR and CDR2 is SFDVKD. The CDR3 region has the DNA TGTGCCACCAGTGATCTCATGGGGCAGGGCTACACCTTC. This sequence encodes CATSDLMGQGYTF.

The table lists this clone with a few counts. A much more abundant neighbour one base away suggests this may be a read error. Other DNA sequences from this sample encode an identical CDR3 as well. V is TRBV6-4 and J is TRBJ2-3; 10 nucleotides match TRBD2. The V gene's germline CDR1 is MRHNA and CDR2 SNTAGT. V was pared by 3 bases and J by 4 bases, with 7 bases of the junction left unmatched. This CDR3 spans 16 amino acids. The CDR3 DNA reads TGTGCCAGCAGTGATGGGGGACTAGCGCCCGCAGATACGCAGTATTTT. Protein: CASSDGGLAPADTQYF.

This clone was seen ten or more times. This sequence joins TRBV7-8 and TRBJ2-7; TRBD1 aligns across 7 bases. Germline V gene sequence: CDR1 SGHVS, CDR2 FQNEAQ. CDR3 length: 15 amino acids. With 5 bases clipped from V and 5 bases from J, the junction kept 12 bases outside the gene matches. The CDR3 loop reads CASSTRDSGQDEQYF. The CDR3 coding sequence is TGTGCCAGCAGCACACGGGACAGCGGACAGGACGAGCAGTACTTC.

This clone was seen many times. The DNA for the CDR3 is TGCAGCGTTGTGTCACGAGGCAATGAAGCTTTCTTT. It codes for CSVVSRGNEAFF. This rearrangement joins TRBV29-1 to TRBJ1-1; D is unclear. Germline CDR1 is SQVTM and CDR2 is ANQGSEA. V shed 4 bases and J shed 7 bases, with 13 bases lying between them. CDR3 length: 12 amino acids.

This clone occurred once. This rearrangement joins TRBV4-2 to TRBJ2-2, with 8 nucleotides matching TRBD1. The V gene's germline CDR1 is LGHNA and CDR2 YNFKEQ. After removal of 1 base from V and 7 bases from J, the junction contained 14 bases not matched to a gene. The CDR3 has 18 amino acids. The chain's CDR3 is CASSQVVGAGGVIGELFF. CDR3 nucleotides: TGTGCCAGCAGCCAAGTGGTGGGGGCAGGGGGCGTGATCGGGGAGCTGTTTTTT.

This clone appeared many times. The CDR3 spells CAWSSPPSEQYF. For the CDR3, the DNA is TGTGCCTGGAGTTCACCCCCGTCCGAGCAGTACTTC. The V call is TRBV30, the J call TRBJ2-7, with D uncertain. This CDR3 spans 12 amino acids. V shed 2 bases and J shed 6 bases, with 11 bases lying between them. Germline V gene sequence: CDR1 GTSNPN, CDR2 SVGIG (reference sequence).

This clone was seen repeatedly, ten times or more. The chain combines TRBV7-9 with TRBJ2-7, with D possibly being TRBD1 (6 bases). The CDR3 consists of 12 residues. Germline V lookup: CDR1 SEHNR, CDR2 FQNEAQ (reference sequence). Between the trimmed V and J ends, which lost 2 bases and 6 bases, there was a span of 8 bases. CDR3 sequence reads: CASSLLQGEQYF. The CDR3 nucleotides are TGTGCCAGCAGCTTATTACAGGGCGAGCAGTACTTC.

This clone was counted many times. The chain couples TRBV20-1 to TRBJ1-1; the D gene is possibly TRBD1 (5 bases). V was shortened by 0 bases and J by 4 bases, with 15 bases between the two germline ends. The germline V gene has CDR1 DFQATT and CDR2 SNEGSKA (reference sequence). CDR3 length equals 15 residues. CDR3 nucleotides: TGCAGTGCTAGAGAGGGTGGGGGTTTGGCCACTGAAGCTTTCTTT. It codes for CSAREGGGLATEAFF.

The DNA for the CDR3 is TGCGCCAGCAGCTTGGCCTTGGAGGGAAACACCATATATTTT. This gives the protein CASSLALEGNTIYF. The rearrangement links TRBV5-1 to TRBJ1-3; D gene unclear. The germline CDR1 and CDR2 sequences are SGHRS and YFSETQ. This CDR3 region has 14 residues. V was pared by 0 bases and J by 4 bases, with 8 bases between.

Comments on this clone: One base away lies a much larger clone, so this may be a sequencing read error. The gene calls are TRBV4-2 and TRBJ2-2; 11 positions agree with TRBD2. CDR3 length: 18 residues. Germline V CDR1 and CDR2: LGHNA, YNFKEQ. V dropped 4 bases and J dropped 6; count of bases not matched to a gene: 13. The CDR3 DNA is TGTGCCAGCAGCCCCGGGAGTAGCGGGGGGGCGATGGCCGGGGAGCTGTTTTTT. It codes for CASSPGSSGGAMAGELFF.

In its sample, this clone was seen many times. This chain connects TRBV19 to TRBJ2-7, with a tentative D call TRBD2 (6 bases). The CDR3 length is 12 residues. Germline V gives CDR1 LNHDA, CDR2 SQIVND (reference sequence). V lost 3 bases and J 4 bases, leaving 7 bases between the germline ends. The CDR3 loop is CASSIGGYEQYF. The CDR3 DNA sequence: TGTGCCAGTAGTATCGGAGGGTACGAGCAGTACTTC.

The table lists this clone with many counts. This rearrangement joins TRBV11-2 to TRBJ2-2; perhaps TRBD2 as D (5 bases). The length of the CDR3 is 16 residues. Trimming cost V 5 bases and J 5 bases, with 18 bases left between them. Germline-derived CDR1 and CDR2 are SGHAT and FQNNGV. CDR3 protein: CASSPNRGRRTGELFF. DNA of the CDR3: TGTGCCAGCAGCCCCAACCGCGGTCGGAGGACCGGGGAGCTGTTTTTT. The entire variable domain, with the rest obtained from reference TRBV11-2 and TRBJ2-2, is as follows: EAGVAQSPRYKIIEKRQSVAFWCNPISGHATLYWYQQILGQGPKLLIQFQNNGVVDDSQLPKDRFSAERLKGVDSTLKIQPAKLEDSAVYLCASSPNRGRRTGELFFGEGSRLTVL.

A note on this clone: A junction boundary mismatches the germline segment, possibly from a read error. The chain has TRBV6-1 and TRBJ1-6; 7 bases fit TRBD1. The length of the CDR3 is 17 residues. The germline gives CDR1 MNHNS, CDR2 SASEGT. In DNA form, the CDR3 reads TGTGCCAGCAGTGAAGTCGTAAGTGGGACAGTTAATTCAACCCTACACTTT. Translating it yields CASSEVVSGTVNSTLHF.